This entry features one T cell receptor beta chain sequence. The data derive from a study of radiation and T cells in renal cell carcinoma. The assay was immunoSEQ multiplex PCR, and TCRdb's table has in-frame clones only and misses some. The table records around 20,000 clones, 40% to 55% of them present only once. Treatment defined: 15 Gy SBRT to primary tumor, nephrectomy 4 weeks later. The receptor's source is a woman aged 45-59 years with renal cell carcinoma. The material sequenced was tumor tissue, taken from a patient whose treatment included radiotherapy and nephrectomy.

CDR3 coding DNA: TGTGCCAGCGGGGGCCCAAGCTCCTACAATGAGCAGTTCTTC. Its protein product is CASGGPSSYNEQFF. This chain links TRBV5-5 with TRBJ2-1; D perhaps matches TRBD1 (6 bases). This CDR3 has 14 residues. V shed 7 bases and J shed 0 bases, with 11 bases lying between them. In germline, CDR1 is SGHKS, CDR2 YYEKEE (reference sequence).